The clone carrying this T cell receptor beta chain was detected a few times. The antigen is undetermined. These data belong to a study of regulatory T cells in long-lasting Graves disease. On the study more broadly: Graves' cases, newly diagnosed, had used antithyroid drugs under 3 months.

The time point denotes: newly diagnosed GD, antithyroid drugs for less than 3 months. Extracted RNA from PBMCs served as the source of the TCR library. The TCR beta library used iRepertoire HTBI primers with Arm-PCR amplification of CDR3. TCRdb called the multiplex PCR reads again in MiXCR, with one record for every CDR3 protein. In the table there are about 430,000 distinct CDR3 sequences, about 15% of which are singletons. With 5 bases clipped from V and 4 bases from J, the junction kept 7 bases outside the gene matches. The CDR3 covers 16 residues. Study-wide results and caveats: Favoring TRBV28, TRBJ1-2 and TRBJ2-5 was a feature seen in persistent disease.

These data were also reused for a study on T cells in Graves' hyperthyroidism and ophthalmopathy. That paper states: From stable hyperthyroidism, ophthalmopathy was separated by a 13 V-J model.

Source: peripheral blood mononuclear cells (PBMCs), taken at new diagnosis, from a patient treated with antithyroid drugs. The rearrangement links TRBV12-3 or TRBV12-4 to TRBJ2-5, with 13 bases identical to TRBD2. The sequence came from a woman in her thirties or forties with Graves disease. CDR3 amino acids: CASSRGLAGEVETQYF. For the CDR3, the DNA is TGTGCCAGCAGTAGAGGACTAGCGGGAGAGGTAGAGACCCAGTACTTC.